What follows is one T cell receptor (beta chain) and its context. Its antigen remains unknown. This may be a read error, as it is one base from a much larger clone. Molecular barcoded adaptors covering alpha/delta and beta/gamma chains were used on around 370 ng RNA. Each CDR3 protein gets one entry after TCRdb re-called the reads with MiXCR. The table shows roughly 90,000 distinct CDR3 sequences, with about 22% occurring only once. The V gene's germline CDR1 is SGHRS and CDR2 YFSETQ. V gave up 10 bases and J gave up 5 bases; unmatched junction bases: 16. The CDR3 length is 16 residues. The record originates from a study of read filtering for tumor transcriptome and immune sequencing. Study-level background: The cohort had over 16 men and approximately 13 women aged about 47 to 90, mean approximately 66 years. RNA-seq yielded only roughly 80 to 1,300 TCR reads, IR-seq about 4 to 10.27 million. General study results and limits: IR-seq and RNA-seq agreed better without single-read clonotypes. The CD138-negative fraction was mixed bone marrow immune cells, not pure T cells.

This sequence joins TRBV5-1 and TRBJ2-1; 9 bases fit TRBD1. The origin of this receptor is a donor older than 35 with multiple myeloma. Sequenced sample: a population of CD138-negative cells sorted from bone marrow. The CDR3 DNA is TGCGCCCGCACCTTCCTTACAGGGGGCTTCCACAATGAGCAGTTCTTC. This translates into CARTFLTGGFHNEQFF.